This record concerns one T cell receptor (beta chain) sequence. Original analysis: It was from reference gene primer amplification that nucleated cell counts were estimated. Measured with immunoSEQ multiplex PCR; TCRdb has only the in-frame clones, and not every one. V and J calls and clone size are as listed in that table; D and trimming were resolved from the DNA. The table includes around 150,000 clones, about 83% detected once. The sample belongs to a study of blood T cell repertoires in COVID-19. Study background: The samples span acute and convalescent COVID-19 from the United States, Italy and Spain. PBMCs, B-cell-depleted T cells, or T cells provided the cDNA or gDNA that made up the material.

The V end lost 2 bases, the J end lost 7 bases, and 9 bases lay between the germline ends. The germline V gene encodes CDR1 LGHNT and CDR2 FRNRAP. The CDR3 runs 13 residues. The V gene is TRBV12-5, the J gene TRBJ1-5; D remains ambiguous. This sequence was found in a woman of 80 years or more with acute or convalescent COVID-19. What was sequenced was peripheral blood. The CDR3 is CASGLRGAQPQHF. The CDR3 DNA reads TGTGCTAGTGGTTTGCGAGGAGCCCAGCCCCAGCATTTT. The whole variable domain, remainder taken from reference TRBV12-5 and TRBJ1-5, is DARVTQTPRHKVTEMGQEVTMRCQPILGHNTVFWYRQTMMQGLELLAYFRNRAPLDDSGMPKDRFSAEMPDATLATLKIQPSEPRDSAVYFCASGLRGAQPQHFGDGTRLSIL.